This T cell receptor (beta chain) was sequenced during a study of response to subunit inactivated influenza vaccine. This clonotype was found a few times. TCRdb analysed the RT-PCR reads with MiXCR anew, one entry per CDR3 protein. The repertoire includes about half a million distinct CDR3 sequences, approximately 11% of them detected once, and over 9.5% sits in the top ten. The CDR3 is 14 amino acids. Germline lookup yields CDR1 SGHRS and CDR2 YFSETQ. V lost 5 bases and J lost 4; bases outside the gene matches: 7. V gene TRBV5-1 combines with J gene TRBJ2-7, with 9 nucleotides matching TRBD1. The sample consisted of PBMCs from blood, taken more than 35 days after vaccination. This receptor was obtained from a man between 50 and 59 years old who received an inactivated influenza vaccine. CDR3 region: CASRTGTGLYEQYF. The CDR3 DNA follows: TGCGCCAGCAGAACCGGGACAGGGTTATACGAGCAGTACTTC.